In its sample, the clone carrying this T cell receptor (beta chain) is medium-sized (0.01 to 0.1%). This sample is drawn from a study of blood T cell repertoires in COVID-19. Study-level information: The United States, Italy and Spain supplied acute and convalescent COVID-19 samples.

Clones were read by immunoSEQ multiplex PCR, and TCRdb kept only the in-frame ones, dropping some. In the table there are tens of thousands of clones, 65% to 90% of which are singletons. Germline CDR1 GTSNPN, CDR2 SVGIG (reference sequence). The CDR3 loop spans 15 amino acids. V shed 0 bases, J shed 0 bases, and the junction held 5 bases outside the gene matches. The specimen sequenced was peripheral blood. The sequence was obtained from a man older than 75 with acute or convalescent COVID-19. The chain is built from TRBV30 and TRBJ2-7, with 7 bases lining up with TRBD2. CDR3 amino acids: CAWSVEIAGSYEQYF. As DNA, the CDR3 is TGTGCCTGGAGTGTCGAAATAGCGGGCTCCTACGAGCAGTACTTC.